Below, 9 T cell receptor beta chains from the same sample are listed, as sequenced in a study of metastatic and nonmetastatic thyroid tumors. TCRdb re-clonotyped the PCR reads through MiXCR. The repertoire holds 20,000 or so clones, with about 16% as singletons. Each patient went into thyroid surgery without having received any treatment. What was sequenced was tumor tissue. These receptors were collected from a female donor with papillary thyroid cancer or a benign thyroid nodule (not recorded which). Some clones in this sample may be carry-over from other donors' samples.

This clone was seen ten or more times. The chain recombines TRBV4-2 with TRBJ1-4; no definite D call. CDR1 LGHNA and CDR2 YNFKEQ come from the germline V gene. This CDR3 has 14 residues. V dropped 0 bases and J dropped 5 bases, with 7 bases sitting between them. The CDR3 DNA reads TGTGCCAGCAGCCAAGATCGGTTGAATGAAAAACTGTTTTTT. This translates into CASSQDRLNEKLFF.

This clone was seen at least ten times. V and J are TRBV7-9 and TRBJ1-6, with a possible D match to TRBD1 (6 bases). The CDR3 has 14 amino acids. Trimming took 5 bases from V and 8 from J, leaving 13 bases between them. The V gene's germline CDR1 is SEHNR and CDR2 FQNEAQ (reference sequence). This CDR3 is CASSKTGIDSPLHF. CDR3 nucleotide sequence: TGTGCCAGCAGCAAGACAGGTATCGATTCACCCCTCCACTTT.

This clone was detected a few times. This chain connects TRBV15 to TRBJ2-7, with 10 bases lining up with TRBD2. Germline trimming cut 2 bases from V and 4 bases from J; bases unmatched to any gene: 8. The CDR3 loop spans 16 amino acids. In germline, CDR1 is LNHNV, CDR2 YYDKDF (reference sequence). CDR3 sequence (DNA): TGTGCCACCAGCAGATTAGCCGGGACTAGCGCGTACGAGCAGTACTTC. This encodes CATSRLAGTSAYEQYF.

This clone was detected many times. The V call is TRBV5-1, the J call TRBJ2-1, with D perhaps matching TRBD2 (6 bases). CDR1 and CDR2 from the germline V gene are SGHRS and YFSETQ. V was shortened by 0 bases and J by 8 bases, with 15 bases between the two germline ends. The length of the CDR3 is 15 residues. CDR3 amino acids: CASSLAGDLGDEQFF. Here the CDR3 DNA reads TGCGCCAGCAGCTTGGCGGGAGACCTTGGGGATGAGCAGTTCTTC.

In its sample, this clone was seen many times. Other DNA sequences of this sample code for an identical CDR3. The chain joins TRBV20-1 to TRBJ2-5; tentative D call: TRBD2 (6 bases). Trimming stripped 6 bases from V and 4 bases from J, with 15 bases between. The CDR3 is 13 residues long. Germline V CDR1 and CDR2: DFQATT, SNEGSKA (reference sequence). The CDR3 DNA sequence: TGCAGTGCCCGATGGAGGGGTCGAGAGACCCAGTACTTC. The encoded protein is CSARWRGRETQYF.

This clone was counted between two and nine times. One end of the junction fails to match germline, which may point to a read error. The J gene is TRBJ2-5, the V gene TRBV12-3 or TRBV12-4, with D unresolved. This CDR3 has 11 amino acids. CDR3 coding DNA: TGTGCCAGAAGTTCTTCGGAGACCAAGTACTTC. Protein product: CARSSSETKYF.

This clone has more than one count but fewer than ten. Here the CDR3 DNA reads TGTGCCAGCAGTCCCTGGGCAGGGAGGTATACGCAGTATTTT. Translated: CASSPWAGRYTQYF. The V call is TRBV27, the J call TRBJ2-3, with D perhaps matching TRBD2 (6 bases). V lost 5 bases and J 7 bases, leaving 16 bases between the germline ends. The CDR3 is 14 residues long. Germline V gives CDR1 MNHEY, CDR2 SMNVEV (reference sequence).

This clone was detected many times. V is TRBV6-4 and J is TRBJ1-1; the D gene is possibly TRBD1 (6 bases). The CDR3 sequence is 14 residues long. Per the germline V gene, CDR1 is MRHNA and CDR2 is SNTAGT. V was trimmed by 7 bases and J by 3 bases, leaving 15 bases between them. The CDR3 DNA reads TGTGCCAGCAACTCGGCCGGGGGGCACACTGAAGCTTTCTTT. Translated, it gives CASNSAGGHTEAFF.

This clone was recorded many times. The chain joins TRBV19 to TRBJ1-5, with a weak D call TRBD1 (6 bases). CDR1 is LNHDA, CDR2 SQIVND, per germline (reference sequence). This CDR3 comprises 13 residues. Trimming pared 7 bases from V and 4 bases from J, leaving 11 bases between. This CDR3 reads CASKPTGNQPQHF. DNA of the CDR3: TGTGCCAGTAAACCGACAGGTAATCAGCCCCAGCATTTT.